This entry lists 26 T cell receptor beta chains sequenced from one sample in a study of post-analysis software for immune sequencing data. Study outcomes and limitations: About 5 TRBV segments were more frequent in patients than controls; TRBV5-6, TRBV5-1 and TRBV20-1 belonged to this group.

Libraries were made from TCR beta cDNA, and they carried unique molecular identifiers. TCRdb independently ran MiXCR on the PCR reads; one entry per CDR3 protein. The data contain approximately 690,000 distinct CDR3 sequences, 59% of them singletons. No cognate antigen is known for these TCRs. Sequenced material: blood. The receptors come from a girl aged 2 to 10 with multiple sclerosis.

This chain links TRBV7-2 with TRBJ2-3, with 10 nucleotides matching TRBD2. The CDR3 runs to 16 residues. CDR1 SGHTA and CDR2 FQGNSA come from the germline V gene. V lost 2 bases, J lost 2 bases, and 4 bases stayed unmatched. For the CDR3, the DNA is TGTGCCAGCAGCTTACAAGCGGGGGGGTACACAGATACGCAGTATTTT. This encodes CASSLQAGGYTDTQYF.

The chain combines TRBV20-1 with TRBJ2-1; D possibly corresponds to TRBD2 (7 bases). The CDR3 totals 17 residues. V was pared by 5 bases and J by 6 bases, with 26 bases between. Looked up from germline, CDR1 is DFQATT and CDR2 is SNEGSKA (reference sequence). CDR3 nucleotides: TGCAGTGCTGGTAATATTCGTGGGCAGGGGAGGGGCAATGAGCAGTTCTTC. Encoded protein: CSAGNIRGQGRGNEQFF.

The rearrangement uses TRBV4-1 and TRBJ2-7; D is possibly TRBD1 or TRBD2 (6 bases each). The V end was cut by 0 bases, the J end by 0 bases, with 15 bases between. The CDR3 has 17 amino acids. CDR1 MGHRA and CDR2 YSYEKL come from the germline V gene. The CDR3 sequence is CASSQDQSGAVSYEQYF. Here the CDR3 DNA reads TGCGCCAGCAGCCAAGATCAATCGGGGGCTGTCTCCTACGAGCAGTACTTC.

The chain joins TRBV6-5 to TRBJ1-5, with D maybe TRBD1 (6 bases). V lost 0 bases to trimming and J lost 7 bases, with 25 bases between them. The length of the CDR3 is 19 residues. Germline CDR1 reads MNHEY; CDR2 reads SVGAGI. The chain's CDR3 is CASSYSIGRAAPGVQPQHF. In DNA, the CDR3 is TGTGCCAGCAGTTACTCGATCGGGCGGGCAGCCCCAGGGGTGCAGCCCCAGCATTTT.

The chain is built from TRBV6-1 and TRBJ2-1, with 9 bases matching TRBD2. Trimming at V came to 3 bases and at J to 9 bases, leaving 9 bases not matched to a gene. Germline V CDR1 and CDR2: MNHNS, SASEGT. The CDR3 is made up of 15 amino acids. The CDR3: CASSELGLAGTEQFF. As DNA, the CDR3 is TGTGCCAGCAGTGAGTTAGGGCTAGCGGGAACTGAGCAGTTCTTC.

This clonotype was found a few times. This rearrangement joins TRBV12-3 or TRBV12-4 to TRBJ1-5; D is ambiguous. Trimming stripped 3 bases from V and 0 bases from J, with 9 bases between. The CDR3 extends over 15 amino acids. This CDR3 reads CASSFGVYSNQPQHF. The CDR3 DNA follows: TGTGCCAGCAGTTTTGGGGTGTATAGCAATCAGCCCCAGCATTTT.

This clonotype was recorded a few times. V gene TRBV5-6 combines with J gene TRBJ1-2; no clear D. This CDR3 is 12 amino acids long. Germline CDR1 is SGHDT and CDR2 is YYEEEE. Trimming pared 6 bases from V and 4 bases from J, leaving 10 bases between. In nucleotides, the CDR3 is TGTGCCAGCACCGCGGGAGTCTATGGCTACACCTTC. Translating it yields CASTAGVYGYTF. The variable domain in full, completed from reference TRBV5-6 and TRBJ1-2, reads DAGVTQSPTHLIKTRGQQVTLRCSPKSGHDTVSWYQQALGQGPQFIFQYYEEEERQRGNFPDRFSGHQFPNYSSELNVNALLLGDSALYLCASTAGVYGYTFGSGTRLTVV.

This clonotype occurred once. Sequence at one end of the junction differs from germline and may be a read error. The rearrangement uses TRBV27 and TRBJ2-5; D ambiguous. Germline V CDR1 and CDR2: MNHEY, SMNVEV (reference sequence). This CDR3 has 12 residues. CDR3 coding DNA: TGTGCCGGCAGTTTTGGCTCTGGGACCCAGTACTTC. Amino acids: CAGSFGSGTQYF.

The chain is built from TRBV4-3 and TRBJ1-1; D possibly corresponds to TRBD1 (5 bases). Germline V CDR1 and CDR2: LGHNA, YSLEER. V was pared by 1 base and J by 5 bases, with 14 bases between. The CDR3 loop spans 15 amino acids. CDR3 bases: TGCGCCAGCAGCCAAGCATCAGACAGAAGGACTGAAGCTTTCTTT. Translating it yields CASSQASDRRTEAFF.

The chain carries TRBV21-1 and TRBJ2-3; the table gives TRBD1 as D, unverified against the DNA. TRBV21-1 is tagged as a pseudogene. The length of the CDR3 is 16 residues. Written as DNA, the CDR3 is TGTGCCAGCAGCGTTGGACACGGTCTCAGCACAGATACGCAGTATTTT. Protein sequence: CASSVGHGLSTDTQYF.

In its sample, this clonotype was seen a few times. The chain joins TRBV20-1 to TRBJ2-1; 8 bases map to TRBD2. The CDR3 extends over 17 amino acids. The germline CDR1 and CDR2 sequences are DFQATT and SNEGSKA (reference sequence). V shed 6 bases, J shed 2 bases, and the junction held 15 bases outside the gene matches. This CDR3 reads CSASSGSGLEAYNEQFF. DNA for the CDR3: TGCAGTGCCTCATCCGGTTCGGGACTAGAGGCCTACAATGAGCAGTTCTTC.

The rearrangement uses TRBV2 and TRBJ1-1, with D unclear. CDR1 is SNHLY and CDR2 is FYNNEI in the germline V gene. With 11 bases removed from V and 0 bases from J, the gap between germline ends came to 7 bases. CDR3 size: 11 residues. The CDR3 reads CAGSLNTEAFF. The DNA for the CDR3 is TGTGCCGGGTCTTTGAACACTGAAGCTTTCTTT.

This chain links TRBV19 with TRBJ2-7; 8 positions match TRBD2. Germline V CDR1 and CDR2: LNHDA, SQIVND (reference sequence). Germline trimming cut 4 bases from V and 0 bases from J; bases unmatched to any gene: 11. The CDR3 contains 17 residues. In nucleotides, the CDR3 is TGTGCCAGTAGTAAGGGGCAGACTAGCGCCCACTCCTACGAGCAGTACTTC. Translating gives CASSKGQTSAHSYEQYF.

The sample holds a few counts of this clonotype. V gene TRBV20-1 combines with J gene TRBJ2-5; TRBD2 might be the D (5 bases). V lost 5 bases and J 3 bases, leaving 13 bases between the germline ends. This CDR3 is 13 amino acids long. Per the germline V gene, CDR1 is DFQATT and CDR2 is SNEGSKA (reference sequence). In DNA form, the CDR3 reads TGCAGTGCTCGACCCCGGGGAAAAGAGACCCAGTACTTC. It translates to CSARPRGKETQYF.

This chain links TRBV2 with TRBJ2-1, with 7 bases matching TRBD1. The CDR3 is 15 amino acids. The germline V gene encodes CDR1 SNHLY and CDR2 FYNNEI. With 6 bases clipped from V and 3 bases from J, the junction kept 8 bases outside the gene matches. The CDR3 region is CASSQGQLIYNEQFF. CDR3 coding DNA: TGTGCCAGCAGCCAGGGACAGCTTATCTACAATGAGCAGTTCTTC.

The rearrangement uses TRBV7-2 and TRBJ2-4, with a possible D match to TRBD1 (6 bases). Germline V gene data show CDR1 as SGHTA and CDR2 as FQGNSA. V lost 0 bases to trimming and J lost 2 bases, with 26 bases between them. The CDR3 totals 21 residues. CDR3 sequence (DNA): TGTGCCAGCAGCTTAGCGAGGCCGGGACAATCCTCCCAGGGGCCCAAAAACATTCAGTACTTC. Translation gives CASSLARPGQSSQGPKNIQYF.

The chain employs TRBV12-3 or TRBV12-4 and TRBJ2-1; tentatively, D is TRBD1 or TRBD2 (6 bases each). V shed 6 bases and J shed 0 bases, with 15 bases lying between them. There are 16 residues in the CDR3. This chain's CDR3 is CASRGSGGGSYNEQFF. The CDR3 nucleotides read TGTGCCAGCAGGGGCAGTGGAGGGGGCTCCTACAATGAGCAGTTCTTC.

This clonotype appeared a single time. The chain carries TRBV20-1 and TRBJ1-5; the D gene is possibly TRBD1 (6 bases). CDR1 and CDR2 (germline): DFQATT, SNEGSKA (reference sequence). The CDR3 covers 15 residues. Trimming took 6 bases from V and 7 from J, leaving 22 bases between them. CDR3 in amino acids: CSASARQASGQPQHF. CDR3 in DNA: TGCAGTGCATCTGCTCGACAGGCGAGTGGACAGCCCCAGCATTTT.

This clonotype occurred a few times. This chain uses TRBV20-1 with TRBJ2-3; 9 bases map to TRBD2. V lost 3 bases, J lost 4 bases, and 11 bases stayed unmatched. Germline CDR1 is DFQATT and CDR2 is SNEGSKA (reference sequence). This CDR3 has 16 amino acids. The chain's CDR3 is CSASIPAGGSPDTQYF. CDR3 sequence (DNA): TGCAGTGCTAGTATTCCCGCGGGAGGGTCCCCAGATACGCAGTATTTT.

The chain carries TRBV7-9 and TRBJ2-3; maybe TRBD1 (6 bases). CDR3 length: 15 amino acids. Germline V lookup: CDR1 SEHNR, CDR2 FQNEAQ (reference sequence). V shed 5 bases and J shed 4 bases, with 16 bases lying between them. CDR3 DNA: TGTGCCAGCAGCCACAGGGTAAAATTGGCAGATACGCAGTATTTT. Protein product: CASSHRVKLADTQYF.

The CDR3 sequence is CSGLGGATDTQYF. Here the CDR3 DNA reads TGCAGCGGTCTCGGGGGGGCCACAGATACGCAGTATTTT. This chain joins TRBV29-1 and TRBJ2-3; the match to TRBD2 covers 8 bases. Unmatched junction bases numbered 5, after V lost 7 bases and J lost 2 bases. This CDR3 region has 13 residues. Germline CDR1 reads SQVTM; CDR2 reads ANQGSEA.

This chain connects TRBV28 to TRBJ2-1; D might be TRBD1 (6 bases). This CDR3 contains 15 residues. Trimming shortened V by 8 bases and J by 1 base, and 15 bases separated the two germline ends. Germline values: CDR1 MDHEN, CDR2 SYDVKM. The CDR3 DNA reads as TGTGCCAGCTTTGGACAGATTATTTCCTACAATGAGCAGTTCTTC. Its translation: CASFGQIISYNEQFF.

This chain connects TRBV12-3 or TRBV12-4 to TRBJ2-1; D might be TRBD2 (5 bases). The CDR3 consists of 15 residues. The V end lost 6 bases, the J end lost 2 bases, and 14 bases lay between the germline ends. As DNA, the CDR3 is TGTGCCAGCAGGCCCGACCCGGGGACCTACAATGAGCAGTTCTTC. It is translated as CASRPDPGTYNEQFF.

The chain recombines TRBV10-3 with TRBJ2-7; D not certain. This CDR3 has 14 amino acids. Trimming removed 2 bases at V and 2 bases at J, with 10 bases between. Germline V CDR1 and CDR2: ENHRY, SYGVKD. This CDR3 reads CAISEQDGPYEQYF. The DNA of the CDR3 is TGTGCCATCAGTGAGCAGGACGGTCCCTACGAGCAGTACTTC.

The chain has TRBV7-8 and TRBJ2-4; D unclear. The CDR3 length is 16 residues. V lost 1 base, J lost 0 bases, and 10 bases lay in between. The germline gives CDR1 SGHVS, CDR2 FQNEAQ. The CDR3 loop reads CASSLERRLAKNIQYF. The CDR3 DNA reads TGTGCCAGCAGCTTAGAACGCCGGTTAGCCAAAAACATTCAGTACTTC.

This clonotype was recorded a few times. This sequence joins TRBV20-1 and TRBJ2-5; 10 bases fit TRBD1. Germline trimming cut 5 bases from V and 5 bases from J; bases unmatched to any gene: 8. This CDR3 comprises 14 residues. The germline V gene has CDR1 DFQATT and CDR2 SNEGSKA (reference sequence). The CDR3 DNA follows: TGCAGTGCTCCCCCGGGACAGGGGTATGAGACCCAGTACTTC. This codes for CSAPPGQGYETQYF.